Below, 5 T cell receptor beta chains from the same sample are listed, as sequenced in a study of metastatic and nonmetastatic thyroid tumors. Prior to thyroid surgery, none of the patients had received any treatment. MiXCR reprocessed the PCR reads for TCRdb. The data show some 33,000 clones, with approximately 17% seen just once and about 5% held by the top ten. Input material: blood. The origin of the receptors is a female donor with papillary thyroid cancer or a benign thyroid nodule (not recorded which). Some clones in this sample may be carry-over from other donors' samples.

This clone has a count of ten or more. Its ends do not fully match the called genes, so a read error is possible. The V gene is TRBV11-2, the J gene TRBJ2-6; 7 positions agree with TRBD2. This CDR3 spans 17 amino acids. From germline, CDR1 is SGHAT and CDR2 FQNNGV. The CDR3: CASSATRGSSGADVLTF. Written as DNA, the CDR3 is TGTGCCAGCAGCGCGACGCGGGGGAGCTCTGGGGCCGACGTCCTGACTTTC.

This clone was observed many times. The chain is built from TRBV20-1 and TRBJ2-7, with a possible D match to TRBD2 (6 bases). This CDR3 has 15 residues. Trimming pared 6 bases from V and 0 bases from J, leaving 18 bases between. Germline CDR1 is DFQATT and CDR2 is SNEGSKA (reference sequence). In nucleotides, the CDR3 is TGCAGTGCCACACACCGGGACTCAAGCTCCTACGAGCAGTACTTC. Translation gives CSATHRDSSSYEQYF.

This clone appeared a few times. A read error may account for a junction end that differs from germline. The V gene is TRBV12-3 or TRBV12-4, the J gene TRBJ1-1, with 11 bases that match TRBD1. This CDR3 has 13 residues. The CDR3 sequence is CASSSTGQGAASF. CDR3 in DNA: TGTGCCAGCAGTTCAACTGGACAGGGGGCCGCTTCCTTT.

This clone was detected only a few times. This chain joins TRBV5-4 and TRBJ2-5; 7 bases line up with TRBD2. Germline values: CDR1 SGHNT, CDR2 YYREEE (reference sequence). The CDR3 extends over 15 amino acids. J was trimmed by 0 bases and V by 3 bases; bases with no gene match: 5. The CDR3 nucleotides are TGTGCCAGCAGCTACGTCAGCGGGAACCAAGAGACCCAGTACTTC. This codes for CASSYVSGNQETQYF. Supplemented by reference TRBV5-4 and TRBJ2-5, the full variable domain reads ETGVTQSPTHLIKTRGQQVTLRCSSQSGHNTVSWYQQALGQGPQFIFQYYREEENGRGNFPPRFSGLQFPNYSSELNVNALELDDSALYLCASSYVSGNQETQYFGPGTRLLVL.

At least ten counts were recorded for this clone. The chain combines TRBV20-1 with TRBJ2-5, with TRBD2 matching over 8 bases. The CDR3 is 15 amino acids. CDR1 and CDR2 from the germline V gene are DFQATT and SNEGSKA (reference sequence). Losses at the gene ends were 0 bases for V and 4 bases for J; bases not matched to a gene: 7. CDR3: CSARDQLAGSETQYF. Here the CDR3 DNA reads TGCAGTGCTAGAGATCAGCTAGCGGGTTCAGAGACCCAGTACTTC.